The entry that follows covers one TCR beta chain sequence. This specimen belongs to a study of cytomegalovirus exposure and HLA in healthy donors. With 0 bases clipped from V and 2 bases from J, the junction kept 2 bases outside the gene matches. The CDR3 totals 15 residues. Per germline, CDR1 SEHNR and CDR2 FQNEAQ (reference sequence). This PCR relied on a set of 60 Vbeta primers and 13 Jbeta primers. Generated by immunoSEQ multiplex PCR, the TCRdb table keeps only in-frame clones and is missing some. The sample has 150,000 to 200,000 clones, and its top ten clones hold 1% to 1.5%. The source is a woman aged 55-70 years in good health and CMV-seronegative. The V call is TRBV7-9, the J call TRBJ2-3, with 7 nucleotides matching TRBD2. The material sequenced was PBMCs. This CDR3 is CASSLAGLSTDTQYF. The CDR3 DNA reads as TGTGCCAGCAGCTTAGCGGGACTATCCACAGATACGCAGTATTTT.